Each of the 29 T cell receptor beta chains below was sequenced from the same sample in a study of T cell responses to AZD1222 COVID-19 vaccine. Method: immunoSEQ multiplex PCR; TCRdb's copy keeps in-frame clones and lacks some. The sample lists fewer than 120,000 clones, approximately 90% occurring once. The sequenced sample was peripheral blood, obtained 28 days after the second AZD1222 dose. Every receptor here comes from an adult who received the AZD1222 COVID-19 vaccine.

The CDR3 nucleotides read TGTGCCAGCAGCCGGGGACAGGCCAACTATGGCTACACCTTC. Its protein is CASSRGQANYGYTF. The chain links TRBV28 to TRBJ1-2; 8 bases fit TRBD1. The CDR3 extends over 14 amino acids. Germline loops: CDR1 MDHEN, CDR2 SYDVKM. The V gene end was trimmed by 6 bases and the J gene end by 2 bases; junction bases not matched to a gene: 5.

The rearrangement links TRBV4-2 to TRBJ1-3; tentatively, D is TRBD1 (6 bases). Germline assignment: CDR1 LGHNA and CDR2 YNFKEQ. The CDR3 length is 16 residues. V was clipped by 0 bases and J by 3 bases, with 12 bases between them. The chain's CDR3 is CASSQDSGAGGNTIYF. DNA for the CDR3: TGTGCCAGCAGCCAAGACTCGGGGGCTGGTGGAAACACCATATATTTT.

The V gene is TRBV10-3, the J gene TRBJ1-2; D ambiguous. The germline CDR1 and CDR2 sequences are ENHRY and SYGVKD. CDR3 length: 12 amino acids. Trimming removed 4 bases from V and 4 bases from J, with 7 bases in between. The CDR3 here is CAISADGYGYTF. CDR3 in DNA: TGTGCCATCAGTGCCGACGGCTATGGCTACACCTTC.

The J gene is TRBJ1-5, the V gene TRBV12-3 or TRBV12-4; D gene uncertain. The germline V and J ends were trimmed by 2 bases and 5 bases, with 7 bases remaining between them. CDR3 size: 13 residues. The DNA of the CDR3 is TGTGCCAGCAGTTTAACCGGCGATCAGCCCCAGCATTTT. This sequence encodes CASSLTGDQPQHF.

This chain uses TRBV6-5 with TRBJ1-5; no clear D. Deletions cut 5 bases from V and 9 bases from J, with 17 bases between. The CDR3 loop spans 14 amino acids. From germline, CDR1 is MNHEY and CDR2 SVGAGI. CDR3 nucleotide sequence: TGTGCCAGCAGTCCAGAAGGCGGCCGGGGGCCCCAGCATTTT. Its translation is CASSPEGGRGPQHF.

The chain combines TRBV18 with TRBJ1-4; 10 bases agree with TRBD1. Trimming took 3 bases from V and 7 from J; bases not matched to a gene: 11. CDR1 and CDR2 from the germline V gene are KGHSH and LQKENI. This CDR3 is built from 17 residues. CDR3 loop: CASSPQDPGQGLEKLFF. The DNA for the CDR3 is TGTGCCAGCTCACCCCAAGACCCGGGACAGGGGCTTGAAAAACTGTTTTTT.

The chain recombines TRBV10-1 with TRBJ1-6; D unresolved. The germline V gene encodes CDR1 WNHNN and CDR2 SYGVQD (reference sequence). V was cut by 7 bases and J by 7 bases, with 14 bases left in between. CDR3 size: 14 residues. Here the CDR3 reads CASKGTAWNSPLHF. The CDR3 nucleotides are TGCGCCAGCAAGGGAACGGCATGGAATTCACCCCTCCACTTT.

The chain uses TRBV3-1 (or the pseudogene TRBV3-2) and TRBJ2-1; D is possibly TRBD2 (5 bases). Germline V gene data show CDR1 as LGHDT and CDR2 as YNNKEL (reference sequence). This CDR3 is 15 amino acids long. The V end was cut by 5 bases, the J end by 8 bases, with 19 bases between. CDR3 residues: CASSYNPSLGDEQFF. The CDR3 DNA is TGTGCCAGCAGCTATAACCCCTCCCTCGGGGATGAGCAGTTCTTC.

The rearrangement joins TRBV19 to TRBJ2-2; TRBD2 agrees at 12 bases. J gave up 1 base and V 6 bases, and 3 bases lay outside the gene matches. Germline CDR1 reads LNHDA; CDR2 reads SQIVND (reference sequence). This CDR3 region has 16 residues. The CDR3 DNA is TGTGCCAGTAGCAGACTAGCGGGAGAGAACACCGGGGAGCTGTTTTTT. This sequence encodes CASSRLAGENTGELFF.

The CDR3 coding sequence is TGTGCCAGCACCAAAAATCAGCCCCAGCATTTT. Protein sequence: CASTKNQPQHF. This sequence joins TRBV7-6 and TRBJ1-5; D not resolved. This CDR3 region has 11 residues. Germline loops: CDR1 SGHVS, CDR2 FNYEAQ. Deletions cut 7 bases from V and 4 bases from J, with 5 bases between.

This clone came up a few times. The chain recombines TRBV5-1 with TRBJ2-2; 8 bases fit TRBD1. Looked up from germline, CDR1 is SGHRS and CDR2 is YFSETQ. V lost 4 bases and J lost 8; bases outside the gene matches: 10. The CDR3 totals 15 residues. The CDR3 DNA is TGCGCCAGCAGCCCTGGGACAGGACGAATAGGGGAGCTGTTTTTT. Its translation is CASSPGTGRIGELFF.

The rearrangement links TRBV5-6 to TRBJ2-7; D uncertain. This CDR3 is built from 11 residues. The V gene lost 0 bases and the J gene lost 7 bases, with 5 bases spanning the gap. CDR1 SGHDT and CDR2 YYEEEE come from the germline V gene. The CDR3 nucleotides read TGTGCCAGCAGCTTGGCCGGTGAGCAGTACTTC. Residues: CASSLAGEQYF.

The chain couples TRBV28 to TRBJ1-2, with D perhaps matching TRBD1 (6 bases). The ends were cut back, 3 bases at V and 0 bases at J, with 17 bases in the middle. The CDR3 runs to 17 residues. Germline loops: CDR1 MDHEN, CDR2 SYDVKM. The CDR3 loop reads CASSFDRIGSPNYGYTF. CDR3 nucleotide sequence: TGTGCCAGCAGTTTTGACAGGATCGGTAGTCCTAACTATGGCTACACCTTC.

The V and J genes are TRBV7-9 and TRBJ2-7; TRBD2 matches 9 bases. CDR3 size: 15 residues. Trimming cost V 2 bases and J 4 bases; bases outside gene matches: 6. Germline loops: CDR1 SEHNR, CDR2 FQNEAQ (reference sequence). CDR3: CASSLLSSGAYEQYF. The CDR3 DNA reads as TGTGCCAGCAGCTTACTATCTAGCGGGGCATACGAGCAGTACTTC.

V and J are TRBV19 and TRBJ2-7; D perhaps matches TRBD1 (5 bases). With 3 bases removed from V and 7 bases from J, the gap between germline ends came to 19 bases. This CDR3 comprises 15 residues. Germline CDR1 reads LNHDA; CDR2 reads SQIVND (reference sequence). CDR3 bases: TGTGCCAGTAGTATGGACCAGGGCCTCCGTGCTGAGCAGTACTTC. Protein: CASSMDQGLRAEQYF.

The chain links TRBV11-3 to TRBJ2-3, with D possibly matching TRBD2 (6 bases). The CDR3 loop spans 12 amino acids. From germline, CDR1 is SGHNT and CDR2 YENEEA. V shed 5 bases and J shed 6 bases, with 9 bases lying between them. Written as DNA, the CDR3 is TGTGCCAGCAGCAGCAGCGGGGATACGCAGTATTTT. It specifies CASSSSGDTQYF.

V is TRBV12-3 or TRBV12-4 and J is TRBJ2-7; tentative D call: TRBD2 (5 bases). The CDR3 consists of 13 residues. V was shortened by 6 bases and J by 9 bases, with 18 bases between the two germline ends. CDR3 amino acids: CASSPGLPAGQYF. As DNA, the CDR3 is TGTGCCAGCAGCCCAGGACTTCCTGCGGGGCAGTACTTC.

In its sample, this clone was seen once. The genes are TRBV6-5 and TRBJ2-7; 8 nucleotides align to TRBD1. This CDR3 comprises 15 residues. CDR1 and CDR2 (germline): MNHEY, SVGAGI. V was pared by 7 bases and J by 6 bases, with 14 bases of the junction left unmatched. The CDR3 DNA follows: TGTGCCAGCAACTCTGCCGGGACAGGCGTTGCCGAGCAGTACTTC. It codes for CASNSAGTGVAEQYF.

As DNA, the CDR3 is TGTGCCACCAGTGATTTGCCGGCAGGGCCTAGCACAGATACGCAGTATTTT. As protein: CATSDLPAGPSTDTQYF. The V call is TRBV24-1, the J call TRBJ2-3; D perhaps matches TRBD1 (5 bases). Germline values: CDR1 KGHDR, CDR2 SFDVKD. V was trimmed by 0 bases and J by 0 bases, leaving 12 bases between them. The CDR3 runs 17 residues.

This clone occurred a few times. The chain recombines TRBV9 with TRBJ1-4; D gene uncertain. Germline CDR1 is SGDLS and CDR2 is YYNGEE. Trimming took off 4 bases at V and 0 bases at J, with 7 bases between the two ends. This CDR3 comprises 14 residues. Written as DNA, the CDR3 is TGTGCCAGCAGCCGCGGGGCAACTAATGAAAAACTGTTTTTT. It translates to CASSRGATNEKLFF.

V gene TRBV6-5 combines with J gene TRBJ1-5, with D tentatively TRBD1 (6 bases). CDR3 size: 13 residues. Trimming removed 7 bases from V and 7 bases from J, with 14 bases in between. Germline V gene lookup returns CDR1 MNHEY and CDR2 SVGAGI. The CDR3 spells CASTRRGLQPQHF. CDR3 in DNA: TGTGCCAGCACGCGGAGGGGGTTACAGCCCCAGCATTTT.

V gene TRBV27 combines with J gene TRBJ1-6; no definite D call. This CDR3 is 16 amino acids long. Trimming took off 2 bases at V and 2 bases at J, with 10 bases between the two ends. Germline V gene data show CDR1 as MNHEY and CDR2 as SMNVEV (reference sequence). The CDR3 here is CASSLSYQTYNSPLHF. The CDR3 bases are TGTGCCAGCAGTTTAAGTTATCAGACCTATAATTCACCCCTCCACTTT.

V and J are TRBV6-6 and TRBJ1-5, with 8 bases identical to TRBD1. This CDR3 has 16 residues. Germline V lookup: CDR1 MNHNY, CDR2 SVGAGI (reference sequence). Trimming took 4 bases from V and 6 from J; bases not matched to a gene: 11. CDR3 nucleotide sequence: TGTGCCAGCAGTTCTTCCGGGACAGGATTTACTCAGCCCCAGCATTTT. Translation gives CASSSSGTGFTQPQHF.

The CDR3 DNA reads as TGTGCCAGCAGTTCGACAGGGGTCTATGGCTACACCTTC. Protein sequence: CASSSTGVYGYTF. V is TRBV12-3 or TRBV12-4 and J is TRBJ1-2; 8 nucleotides match TRBD1. The CDR3 is made up of 13 amino acids. The ends lost 4 bases at V and 4 bases at J; junction bases unmatched: 2.

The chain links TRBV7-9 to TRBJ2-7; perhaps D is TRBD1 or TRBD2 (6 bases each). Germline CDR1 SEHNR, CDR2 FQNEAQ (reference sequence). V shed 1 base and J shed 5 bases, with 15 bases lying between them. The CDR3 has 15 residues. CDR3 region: CASSLERGTMDEQYF. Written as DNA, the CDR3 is TGTGCCAGCAGCTTAGAACGGGGGACAATGGACGAGCAGTACTTC. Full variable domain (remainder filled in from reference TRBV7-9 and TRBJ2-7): DTGVSQNPRHKITKRGQNVTFRCDPISEHNRLYWYRQTLGQGPEFLTYFQNEAQLEKSRLLSDRFSAERPKGSFSTLEIQRTEQGDSAMYLCASSLERGTMDEQYFGPGTRLTVT.

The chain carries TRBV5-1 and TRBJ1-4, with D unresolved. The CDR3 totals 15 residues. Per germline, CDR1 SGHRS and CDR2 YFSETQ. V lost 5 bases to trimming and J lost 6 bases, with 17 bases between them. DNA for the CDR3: TGCGCCAGCAGGAAGGGTGCGTCGACTGATGAAAAACTGTTTTTT. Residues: CASRKGASTDEKLFF.

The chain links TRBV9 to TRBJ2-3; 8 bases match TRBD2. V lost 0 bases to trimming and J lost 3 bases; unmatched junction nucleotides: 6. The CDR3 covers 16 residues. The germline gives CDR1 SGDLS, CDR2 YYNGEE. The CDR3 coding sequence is TGTGCCAGCAGCGTAGACGGGAGGGCCCTGACAGATACGCAGTATTTT. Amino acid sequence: CASSVDGRALTDTQYF.

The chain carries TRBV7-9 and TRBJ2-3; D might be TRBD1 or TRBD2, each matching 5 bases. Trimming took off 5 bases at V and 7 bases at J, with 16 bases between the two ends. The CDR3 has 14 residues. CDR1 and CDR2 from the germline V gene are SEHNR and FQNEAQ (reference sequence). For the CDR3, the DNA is TGTGCCAGCAGCAGCGCAGGGACCCCAAATACGCAGTATTTT. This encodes CASSSAGTPNTQYF.

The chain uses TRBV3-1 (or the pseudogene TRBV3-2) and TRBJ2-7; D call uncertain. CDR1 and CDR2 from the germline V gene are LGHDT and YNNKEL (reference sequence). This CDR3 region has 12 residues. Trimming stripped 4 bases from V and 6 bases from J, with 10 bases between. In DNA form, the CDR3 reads TGTGCCAGCAGCCTCCCCGTCGGCGAGCAGTACTTC. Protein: CASSLPVGEQYF.